The next 6 T cell receptor beta chains were all read from a single sample in a study of blood T cell repertoires in COVID-19. Assay: immunoSEQ multiplex PCR; the TCRdb copy retains only in-frame clones and omits some. In the table there are about 430,000 clones, nearly 90% of which are singletons. Sequencing was carried out using PBMCs or T cells enriched from blood (not recorded which). These receptors were taken from a woman between 18 and 29 years old who had been exposed to COVID-19.

The chain uses TRBV5-4 and TRBJ2-2; D perhaps matches TRBD2 (6 bases). Per germline, CDR1 SGHNT and CDR2 YYREEE (reference sequence). CDR3 size: 16 residues. The V and J ends lost 4 bases and 1 base respectively, with 14 bases between them. CDR3 DNA sequence: TGTGCCAGCAGCCACTTGGGGGGAGAGAACACCGGGGAGCTGTTTTTT. This codes for CASSHLGGENTGELFF.

The V gene is TRBV27, the J gene TRBJ2-2; D not resolved. V lost 6 bases to trimming and J lost 2 bases, with 19 bases between them. The CDR3 is 17 residues long. Germline loops: CDR1 MNHEY, CDR2 SMNVEV (reference sequence). CDR3 sequence: CASSQTRSAQNTGELFF. The CDR3 region has the DNA TGTGCCAGCAGCCAAACCCGGAGCGCCCAAAACACCGGGGAGCTGTTTTTT.

This clone has just one count. The chain links TRBV10-2 to TRBJ1-1; 10 nucleotides match TRBD1. In germline, CDR1 is WSHSY, CDR2 SAAADI. V lost 6 bases and J lost 5; bases outside the gene matches: 3. The CDR3 spans 13 residues. The CDR3 reads CASRGQGGTEAFF. The CDR3 DNA follows: TGCGCCAGCAGAGGACAGGGGGGAACTGAAGCTTTCTTT.

The rearrangement joins TRBV7-9 to TRBJ2-5; 8 nucleotides match TRBD1. This CDR3 is built from 16 residues. The J segment lost 5 bases and the V segment lost 2 bases, leaving 10 bases of the junction unmatched. Germline V lookup: CDR1 SEHNR, CDR2 FQNEAQ (reference sequence). The CDR3 loop is CASSLRQGASLETQYF. CDR3 sequence (DNA): TGTGCCAGCAGCTTAAGGCAGGGGGCTTCATTGGAGACCCAGTACTTC.

This chain uses TRBV7-2 with TRBJ2-1; 12 positions match TRBD2. The CDR3 consists of 17 residues. V dropped 4 bases and J dropped 7; count of bases not matched to a gene: 11. The germline V gene has CDR1 SGHTA and CDR2 FQGNSA. CDR3 nucleotide sequence: TGTGCCAGCAGCTCCGGTGGGGCTAGCGGGGGGGCGAATGAGCAGTTCTTC. Protein: CASSSGGASGGANEQFF.

The chain joins TRBV27 to TRBJ2-7; 14 positions agree with TRBD2. J was trimmed by 7 bases and V by 6 bases; bases with no gene match: 2. The CDR3 has 13 amino acids. Germline V gene sequence: CDR1 MNHEY, CDR2 SMNVEV (reference sequence). CDR3 DNA sequence: TGTGCCAGCAGGACTAGCGGGAGGGGAGAGCAGTACTTC. It translates to CASRTSGRGEQYF.